This T cell receptor beta chain was documented in a study of blood T cell repertoires in COVID-19. Libraries were prepared by immunoSEQ multiplex PCR; TCRdb keeps only in-frame clonotypes and omits some of them. The data contain about 100,000 clones, around 86% of them singletons. Recovered participants had two consecutive negative NP/OP PCR tests, healthcare professional clearance, or symptom resolution. CDR1 and CDR2 from the germline V gene are MNHNY and SVGAGI (reference sequence). There are 13 residues in the CDR3. V was pared by 10 bases and J by 4 bases, with 7 bases of the junction left unmatched.

V gene TRBV6-6 combines with J gene TRBJ1-1; 9 positions match TRBD1. Sequenced input: PBMCs or T cells enriched from blood (not recorded which). The receptor comes from a woman aged 50 to 60 who had recovered from COVID-19. The CDR3 here is CAIKGQGFTEAFF. CDR3 bases: TGTGCCATCAAGGGACAGGGCTTCACTGAAGCTTTCTTT.